The rows below give T cell receptor beta chains drawn from one sample of a study of blood T cell repertoires in COVID-19. Data came from immunoSEQ multiplex PCR; TCRdb stores just in-frame clones and leaves some out. The data show 150,000 to 200,000 clones, around 87% seen once. Sequencing was done on a sample of peripheral blood. Every receptor here comes from a man aged 55 to 70 with COVID-19, enrolled during active disease. Each CDR3 is given with its conserved first and last residue. Fields, in order: CDR3 protein, clone size, V gene, J gene. The listing skips clone size in some rows; elsewhere it reads once, few, many or a size class.

CASSILGLDKRGNTEAFF	NA	TRBV19	TRBJ1-1
CASSPPAGGGVEQYF	NA	TRBV18	TRBJ2-7
CSVSSGGGYNEQFF	NA	TRBV29-1	TRBJ2-1
CASSYYGRGETQYF	NA	TRBV6-2/TRBV6-3	TRBJ2-5
CASSQGVGGSTEAFF	NA	TRBV4-2	TRBJ1-1
CASSRAGTGGDQPQHF	few	TRBV4-1	TRBJ1-5
CASSLEGVGSTEAFF	NA	TRBV7-8	TRBJ1-1
CSVAWDRQRTYEQYF	NA	TRBV29-1	TRBJ2-7
CASSRSGTGEGEAFF	NA	TRBV7-2	TRBJ1-1
CASSSRGDSILRNQPQHF	NA	TRBV5-8	TRBJ1-5
CSVDIGRSQETQYF	once	TRBV29-1	TRBJ2-5
CASSSQESGANVLTF	NA	TRBV11-3	TRBJ2-6
CASSEYSGGPAGELFF	NA	TRBV6-1	TRBJ2-2
CASSHRESKADTQYF	once	TRBV4-1	TRBJ2-3
CASSLGRFGTDTQYF	NA	TRBV5-8	TRBJ2-3
CASSIQFLAGFNTEAFF	NA	TRBV19	TRBJ1-1
CASSAGGRAKNIQYF	NA	TRBV7-9	TRBJ2-4
CAWTGPNTGELFF	NA	TRBV30	TRBJ2-2
CASRPADRGSYEQYF	NA	TRBV28	TRBJ2-7
CASSPTQQGAEAFF	NA	TRBV18	TRBJ1-1
CASSLVWGGGGEQYF	NA	TRBV7-6	TRBJ2-7
CASSSDRGLTGELFF	NA	TRBV14	TRBJ2-2
CASSFLSGRGSLDGYTF	once	TRBV19	TRBJ1-2
CASNRQRGTAVSGNTIYF	NA	TRBV6-6	TRBJ1-3
CASSLEKATRFF	NA	TRBV7-8	TRBJ2-1
CASSQDATSGRTGEQFF	once	TRBV4-2	TRBJ2-1